A selection of T cell receptor beta chains follows, all from one sample in a study of yellow fever vaccine responses in identical twins. One entry per CDR3 protein results from TCRdb running MiXCR on the RT-PCR reads. The sample consists of approximately 2,600 distinct CDR3 sequences, 85% to 90% of them appearing once. The sequences come from T cells from blood (PBMCs), unsorted or a sorted subset (not recorded which), collected before or after yellow fever vaccination (not recorded which). Source of these receptors: a female donor who received the yellow fever vaccine. Both conserved end residues are part of each CDR3. The order of the fields is J gene, V gene, clone size, D gene, CDR3 protein, CDR3 DNA. A D gene is named only where the DNA matches it firmly. Expanded clones are given a class, and other clones once, few, many or no size at all.

TRBJ1-1,TRBV20-1,.,.,CSARDPVNTEAFF,TGCAGTGCTAGAGATCCAGTGAACACTGAAGCTTTCTTT
TRBJ2-7,TRBV25-1,.,.,CASSDRGLVEQYF,TGTGCCAGCAGTGACCGGGGCTTGGTCGAGCAGTACTTC
TRBJ2-2,TRBV2,.,.,CASSVVSWGATGELFF,TGTGCCAGCAGTGTTGTATCTTGGGGAGCGACCGGGGAGCTGTTTTTT
TRBJ1-2,TRBV29-1,.,TRBD1,CSVVTGLGYAGYTF,TGCAGCGTTGTGACAGGGTTGGGCTACGCGGGCTACACCTTC
TRBJ1-5,TRBV6-1,.,TRBD1,CASSRQGQDNQPQHF,TGTGCCAGCAGCCGACAGGGGCAGGACAATCAGCCCCAGCATTTT
TRBJ1-3,TRBV15,.,.,CATSRTRDSGNTIYF,TGTGCCACCAGCAGAACCCGGGACTCTGGAAACACCATATATTTT
TRBJ2-7,TRBV28,.,.,CATHAVETYEQYF,TGTGCCACCCACGCTGTAGAGACCTACGAGCAGTACTTC
TRBJ2-3,TRBV6-1,.,.,CASRMTSSSTDTQYF,TGTGCCAGCAGAATGACAAGCTCTAGCACAGATACGCAGTATTTT
TRBJ1-5,TRBV11-1,.,.,CASSFSGQGEPQHF,TGTGCCAGCAGCTTTTCGGGGCAGGGAGAGCCCCAGCATTTT
TRBJ1-1,TRBV9,.,.,CASSVGVRENTEAFF,TGTGCCAGCAGCGTAGGTGTGAGGGAAAACACTGAAGCTTTCTTT
TRBJ1-1,TRBV2,.,TRBD1,CASSKTGGNTEAFF,TGTGCCAGCAGCAAGACAGGGGGGAACACTGAAGCTTTCTTT
TRBJ2-1,TRBV29-1,.,.,CSVPKKTEQFF,TGCAGCGTTCCGAAGAAAACTGAGCAGTTCTTC
TRBJ1-2,TRBV19,.,.,CASSMGIYGYTF,TGTGCCAGTAGTATGGGGATCTATGGCTACACCTTC
TRBJ1-5,TRBV2,.,TRBD1,CASSLGQGSQPQHF,TGTGCCAGCAGTCTCGGACAGGGAAGTCAGCCCCAGCATTTT
TRBJ2-1,TRBV20-1,.,.,CSARRDSWQFF,TGCAGTGCTAGACGGGATTCCTGGCAGTTCTTC
TRBJ2-3,TRBV24-1,once,.,CATAIGRRENTDTQYF,TGTGCCACCGCTATCGGCAGGCGCGAAAACACAGATACGCAGTATTTT
TRBJ1-1,TRBV9,once,.,CASSVALNTEAFF,TGTGCCAGCAGCGTAGCTCTGAACACTGAAGCTTTCTTT
TRBJ2-1,TRBV7-6,.,.,CASSLGFRGASGDRDEQFF,TGTGCCAGCAGCTTAGGTTTCAGGGGGGCTAGCGGAGATCGTGATGAGCAGTTCTTC
TRBJ2-5,TRBV5-1,once,TRBD2,CASTPSTSASETQYF,TGCGCCAGCACCCCCTCGACTAGCGCGTCGGAGACCCAGTACTTC
TRBJ1-2,TRBV12-3/TRBV12-4,.,.,CASSLGIDYGYTF,TGTGCCAGCAGTTTGGGGATTGACTATGGCTACACCTTC
TRBJ2-3,TRBV2,.,.,CATSVADTQYF,TGTGCCACCAGCGTAGCAGATACGCAGTATTTT
TRBJ2-1,TRBV12-3/TRBV12-4,.,TRBD2,CASSLGLAGVVNEQFF,TGTGCCAGCAGTTTAGGACTAGCGGGAGTGGTCAATGAGCAGTTCTTC
TRBJ1-2,TRBV2,.,.,CASSAQYGYTF,TGTGCCAGCAGTGCCCAATATGGCTACACCTTC
TRBJ2-5,TRBV18,.,.,CASSPGSGTVKETQYF,TGTGCCAGCTCACCGGGCTCAGGGACGGTGAAGGAGACCCAGTACTTC
TRBJ1-1,TRBV29-1,.,.,CSVESGNTEAFF,TGCAGCGTTGAATCAGGGAACACTGAAGCTTTCTTT
TRBJ1-3,TRBV2,.,.,CASSELDLTSGNTIYF,TGTGCCAGCAGTGAACTTGACCTGACCTCTGGAAACACCATATATTTT
TRBJ1-2,TRBV23-1,.,.,CASSQRALANYGYTF,TGCGCCAGCAGTCAACGGGCGTTAGCTAACTATGGCTACACCTTC
TRBJ2-2,TRBV11-1,.,TRBD2,CASSRPGLAKSGELFF,TGTGCCAGCAGTAGACCGGGACTAGCTAAGTCCGGGGAGCTGTTTTTT
TRBJ2-7,TRBV12-3/TRBV12-4,.,.,CASSLTSYEQYF,TGTGCCAGCAGTCTGACATCCTACGAGCAGTACTTC
TRBJ1-6,TRBV10-3,.,.,CAISPLPGLSLHF,TGTGCCATCAGCCCACTCCCGGGGCTATCCCTCCACTTT
TRBJ2-3,TRBV28,.,TRBD2,CASSRTSGPPTDTQYF,TGTGCCAGCAGCCGGACTAGCGGTCCCCCCACAGATACGCAGTATTTT
TRBJ1-2,TRBV11-1,.,.,CASSLAAFRGEDYGYTF,TGTGCCAGCAGCTTAGCGGCATTTCGGGGTGAGGACTATGGCTACACCTTC
TRBJ2-1,TRBV18,.,.,CASSTPRTASSYNEQFF,TGTGCCAGCTCCACACCCCGGACCGCAAGCTCCTACAATGAGCAGTTCTTC
TRBJ2-3,TRBV20-1,once,TRBD2,CSAPPVSSGGTDTQYF,TGCAGTGCCCCCCCTGTGTCTAGCGGGGGGACAGATACGCAGTATTTT
TRBJ1-1,TRBV7-9,.,.,CASSLAGGSAFF,TGTGCCAGCAGCTTAGCGGGAGGTTCGGCTTTCTTT
TRBJ2-1,TRBV11-2,.,.,CASSLSRVFNEQFF,TGTGCCAGCAGCTTATCCCGGGTTTTCAATGAGCAGTTCTTC
TRBJ1-6,TRBV23-1,.,.,CASSLPGWPAPLHF,TGCGCCAGCAGTCTCCCCGGGTGGCCGGCACCCCTCCACTTT
TRBJ2-1,TRBV20-1,.,.,CSADGRYNEQFF,TGCAGTGCTGACGGCCGCTACAATGAGCAGTTCTTC
TRBJ2-1,TRBV12-3/TRBV12-4,.,TRBD2,CASRTSGGRNEQFF,TGTGCCAGCAGGACTAGCGGGGGCCGCAATGAGCAGTTCTTC
TRBJ2-7,TRBV29-1,once,.,CSVYTGTPPQYF,TGCAGCGTTTATACCGGGACACCTCCGCAGTACTTC
TRBJ2-7,TRBV10-1,.,.,CASSEGQSESSYEQYF,TGCGCCAGCAGTGAAGGGCAGTCCGAATCCTCCTACGAGCAGTACTTC
TRBJ2-2,TRBV20-1,.,.,CSATRTRDNTGELFF,TGCAGTGCTACCCGGACACGGGATAACACCGGGGAGCTGTTTTTT
TRBJ2-3,TRBV25-1,.,.,CASSASGTPQDTQYF,TGTGCCAGCAGTGCCTCCGGGACTCCCCAAGATACGCAGTATTTT
TRBJ1-1,TRBV15,.,.,CATSRDLMNTEAFF,TGTGCCACCAGCAGAGATCTCATGAACACTGAAGCTTTCTTT
TRBJ1-5,TRBV9,.,TRBD1,CASSVGQGSNQPQHF,TGTGCCAGCAGCGTAGGACAGGGCTCGAATCAGCCCCAGCATTTT
TRBJ2-5,TRBV11-1,.,.,CASSFVQQQETQYF,TGTGCCAGCAGCTTTGTACAGCAACAAGAGACCCAGTACTTC
TRBJ1-1,TRBV2,.,TRBD1,CASSEIETGRGEAFF,TGTGCCAGCAGTGAGATAGAGACAGGGAGGGGTGAAGCTTTCTTT
TRBJ1-1,TRBV7-9,.,.,CASSSDFTEAFF,TGTGCCAGCAGCTCGGACTTCACTGAAGCTTTCTTT
TRBJ2-1,TRBV2,.,TRBD2,CASRSGLAGYNEQFF,TGTGCCAGCAGGTCCGGACTAGCGGGCTACAATGAGCAGTTCTTC
TRBJ2-3,TRBV2,.,TRBD2,CASSDELAGSQYF,TGTGCCAGCAGTGACGAGTTAGCGGGATCGCAGTATTTT